These T cell receptor beta chains were read from a single sample in a study of T cell repertoires in ileal Crohn's disease. The method was immunoSEQ multiplex PCR; TCRdb's version includes in-frame clones alone and lacks a portion of them. The data show 4,000 to 5,000 clones, just under 75% seen once. Sequences were obtained from ileal tissue. The receptor source for this set is an adult with Crohn's disease. CDR3s include the opening cysteine and the closing phenylalanine or tryptophan. A D gene is named only where the DNA matches it firmly. Not every row has a clone size; where given, it reads once, few, many or a size class.

V gene	D gene	J gene	clone size	CDR3 DNA	CDR3 protein
TRBV28	TRBD1	TRBJ2-2	few	TGTGCCAGCAGTCAAACAGGGGGCGCAAAAGGGACCGGGGAGCTGTTTTTT	CASSQTGGAKGTGELFF
TRBV6-5	TRBD1	TRBJ2-7	-	TGTGCCAGCAGTTACGGGGACAGGGGCTACGAGCAGTACTTC	CASSYGDRGYEQYF
TRBV6-1	TRBD1	TRBJ1-1	-	TGTGCCAGCAGTGAAGCATCGTCGGGACAGGGGACTGAAGCTTTCTTT	CASSEASSGQGTEAFF
TRBV6-6	-	TRBJ1-2	-	TGTGCCAGCAGTTTTAACCGTGATTATGGCTACACCTTC	CASSFNRDYGYTF
TRBV5-8	-	TRBJ2-1	few	TGTGCCAGCAGCCGCACTCAAAAGTTCTTC	CASSRTQKFF
TRBV11-2	-	TRBJ2-7	-	TGTGCCAGCAGCTTGGGGGGCATTTCCTACGAGCAGTACTTC	CASSLGGISYEQYF
TRBV5-1	-	TRBJ2-7	-	TGCGCCAGCAGCTTGACAGTTAGCTCCTACGAGCAGTACTTC	CASSLTVSSYEQYF
TRBV5-6	-	TRBJ1-2	-	TGTGCCAGCAGCTTGGTGCAGGGCAACTATGGCTACACCTTC	CASSLVQGNYGYTF
TRBV6-5	-	TRBJ2-7	-	TGTGCCAGCAGTTACAATAGGGACGCCTACGAGCAGTACTTC	CASSYNRDAYEQYF
TRBV6-5	-	TRBJ2-5	-	TGTGCCAGCAGTTTCCCCGGCGGGACCCAGTACTTC	CASSFPGGTQYF
TRBV18	-	TRBJ1-1	-	TGTGCCAGCTCACCTGCAGGAGGGGACACTGAAGCTTTCTTT	CASSPAGGDTEAFF
TRBV7-7	TRBD2	TRBJ2-5	-	TGTGCTAGCAGCCCGGGAGCCAGCGGGGGCCCCGTGGAGACCCAGTACTTC	CASSPGASGGPVETQYF
TRBV9	-	TRBJ2-3	-	TGTGCCAGCAGCGGGGGATCGAATACGCAGTATTTT	CASSGGSNTQYF
TRBV10-3	-	TRBJ1-1	-	TGTGCCATCAGTGAGAGGGAGGGTGAAGCTTTCTTT	CAISEREGEAFF
TRBV7-3	-	TRBJ2-1	-	TGTGCCAGCAGCTCGGGACCGCGAACCTACAATGAGCAGTTCTTC	CASSSGPRTYNEQFF
TRBV28	TRBD1	TRBJ2-1	-	TGTGCCAGCAGTCATCTTCGGGGACAGGGGAATGAGCAGTTCTTC	CASSHLRGQGNEQFF
TRBV7-3	-	TRBJ2-4	-	TGTGCCAGCAGCTTAGAGCCTAAAAACATTCAGTACTTC	CASSLEPKNIQYF
TRBV6-6	-	TRBJ2-3	-	TGTGCCAGCAGTTACTCGCCGGATACGCAGTATTTT	CASSYSPDTQYF
TRBV11-3	-	TRBJ2-1	-	TGTGCCAGCAGCTTATCGGGGAGCTCCTACAATGAGCAGTTCTTC	CASSLSGSSYNEQFF
TRBV7-9	-	TRBJ1-2	few	TGTGCCAGCGGCGGGACCTGGGACACCTTC	CASGGTWDTF
TRBV27	-	TRBJ1-2	-	TGTGCCAGCAGTTTAACGGCCAACTATGGCTACACCTTC	CASSLTANYGYTF
TRBV6-1	TRBD1	TRBJ2-7	-	TGTGCCAGCAGTGCAGACAGGGGGCGGTACGAGCAGTACTTC	CASSADRGRYEQYF
TRBV28	TRBD2	TRBJ2-7	-	TGTGCCAGCCGGGACTACAGCTACGAGCAGTACTTC	CASRDYSYEQYF
TRBV6-1	-	TRBJ2-7	-	TGTGCCAGCCGACGGGACGGCTCCTACGAGCAGTACTTC	CASRRDGSYEQYF
TRBV2	TRBD1	TRBJ1-2	-	TGTGCCTGGCTCCGGGACAGGGAGATTGGCTACACCTTC	CAWLRDREIGYTF
TRBV2	TRBD1	TRBJ2-2	-	TGTGCCAGCACAAAGGGACAGGGTACGGCCGGGGAGCTGTTTTTT	CASTKGQGTAGELFF
TRBV11-2	-	TRBJ2-1	-	TGTGCCAGCATCGATTACAATGAGCAGTTCTTC	CASIDYNEQFF
TRBV2	-	TRBJ1-6	-	TGTGCCAGCAGTGATCGGCCCGGGGCACCCCTCCACTTT	CASSDRPGAPLHF
TRBV19	-	TRBJ2-7	-	TGTGCCACCCGCCCCGGGACTTTGGGCAACTACGAGCAGTACTTC	CATRPGTLGNYEQYF
TRBV11-3	-	TRBJ1-1	few	TGTGCCAGCAGCATTAACACTGAAGCTTTCTTT	CASSINTEAFF
TRBV18	TRBD1	TRBJ2-7	-	TGTGCCAGCTCACCCTCGACAGGGAGCTCCTACGAGCAGTACTTC	CASSPSTGSSYEQYF
TRBV7-7	-	TRBJ2-5	-	TGTGCCAGCAGCTTACTGGGGGAGCGTGGGACCCAGTACTTC	CASSLLGERGTQYF
TRBV5-1	-	TRBJ2-1	few	TGCGCCAGCAGCTTTATTTCAGGGGGGGACAATGAGCAGTTCTTC	CASSFISGGDNEQFF
TRBV27	-	TRBJ1-1	-	TGTGCCAGCAGTTATGGACGAAACACTGAAGCTTTCTTT	CASSYGRNTEAFF
TRBV9	-	TRBJ2-5	-	TGTGCCAGCAGCGTAGGGTCAGTGAGTCTAGGGGAGACCCAGTACTTC	CASSVGSVSLGETQYF
TRBV5-5	-	TRBJ1-3	-	TGTGCCAGCAGCTTGGGCAGCTCCACTGGAAACACCATATATTTT	CASSLGSSTGNTIYF
TRBV20-1	TRBD1	TRBJ2-1	-	TGCAGTGCGGGACAGATGAGTGAGCAGTTCTTC	CSAGQMSEQFF
TRBV7-8	TRBD2	TRBJ2-5	-	TGTGCCAGCAGCACTAGACTAGCGGGGCAAGAGACCCAGTACTTC	CASSTRLAGQETQYF
TRBV5-6	TRBD2	TRBJ2-4	-	TGTGCCAGCAGCTCGGGAGGCGGGGGTCCTAAAAACATTCAGTACTTC	CASSSGGGGPKNIQYF
TRBV5-1	TRBD1	TRBJ2-7	few	TGCGCCAGCAGCTTGGCAGGGGGCAGCTACGAGCAGTACTTC	CASSLAGGSYEQYF
TRBV12-2	-	TRBJ2-7	once	TGTGCAAGTCGCTTCGTAGGGTTAGCGGGGGGGGACGAGCAGTACTTC	CASRFVGLAGGDEQYF
TRBV4-1	-	TRBJ2-1	-	TGCGCCAGCAGCCAAGATGCGAGGGTTGGAATGGATGAGCAGTTCTTC	CASSQDARVGMDEQFF
TRBV10-2	-	TRBJ1-1	once	TGCGCCAGCAGTCGATTGAACACTGAAGCTTTCTTT	CASSRLNTEAFF
TRBV11-1	TRBD1	TRBJ2-7	once	TGTGCCAGCAGCCTCGGACAGGCAGCCTACGAGCAGTACTTC	CASSLGQAAYEQYF
TRBV6-1	TRBD1	TRBJ2-5	-	TGTGCCAGCAGTGATCCGACCGGGACAGGGGAGACCCAGTACTTC	CASSDPTGTGETQYF
TRBV19	TRBD1	TRBJ2-3	-	TGTGCCAGTAGTAGATTAGGACAGGGAACGCAGTATTTT	CASSRLGQGTQYF
TRBV6-6	TRBD2	TRBJ2-3	once	TGTGCCAGCAGCTCGGGACTAACCACAGATACGCAGTATTTT	CASSSGLTTDTQYF
TRBV5-1	TRBD1	TRBJ1-5	-	TGCGCCAGCAGTACAGGACAGGGCGGGCAGCCCCAGCATTTT	CASSTGQGGQPQHF
TRBV11-2	-	TRBJ1-2	-	TGTGCCAGCAGCTCCCCTCTCCCCGCTAATGGCTACACCTTC	CASSSPLPANGYTF
TRBV4-2	TRBD2	TRBJ2-3	-	TGTGCCAGCAGCCAAACTGCGGGGGGCCCGACTAGCACAGATACGCAGTATTTT	CASSQTAGGPTSTDTQYF
TRBV6-1	TRBD1	TRBJ1-5	-	TGTGCCAGCAGTGATTTGCCGGACAGGAGATATAGCAATCAGCCCCAGCATTTT	CASSDLPDRRYSNQPQHF
TRBV29-1	TRBD1	TRBJ2-7	-	TGCAGCGTTGAGGCAGGGGGAAGGGACGAGCAGTACTTC	CSVEAGGRDEQYF
TRBV7-9	-	TRBJ1-2	-	TGTGCCAGCAGCTTTGGGGAGGACTATGGCTACACCTTC	CASSFGEDYGYTF
TRBV6-4	-	TRBJ1-2	-	TGTGCCAGCAGACCTCAGGGTGGTCGTGGCTACACCTTC	CASRPQGGRGYTF
TRBV5-1	-	TRBJ2-1	-	TGCGCCAGCGGACCTCTTGGGGTCTTTGGGGATGAGCAGTTCTTC	CASGPLGVFGDEQFF